A single sample is the source of the 32 T cell receptor beta chains below, sequenced in a study of circulating CD8 cells and anti-PD-1 response in melanoma. Live CD3+CD8+TCRalphabeta+ cells were sorted into four subsets by PD-1 and/or TIGIT. Using around 15 ng of total RNA, TCR libraries were made with the QIAseq Immune Repertoire TCR panel. TCRdb redid the calling of the reads with MiXCR, one entry per CDR3 protein. The repertoire holds over 1,400 distinct CDR3 sequences, with around 9.5% as singletons. This material consisted of CD8+ T cells from PBMCs, taken at baseline or after one month of anti-PD-1 therapy (not recorded which). The receptors were sampled from a human donor with melanoma.

By share, this clonotype ranks as large. J is TRBJ1-2 and V is TRBV2; D is ambiguous. Germline CDR1 and CDR2: SNHLY and FYNNEI. With 6 bases removed from V and 3 bases from J, the gap between germline ends came to 20 bases. This CDR3 has 16 amino acids. This chain's CDR3 is CASREPMTSVDYGYTF. In nucleotides, the CDR3 is TGTGCCAGCAGGGAGCCCATGACCTCGGTAGACTATGGCTACACCTTC. Together with reference TRBV2 and TRBJ1-2, the CDR3 gives the full variable domain: EPEVTQTPSHQVTQMGQEVILRCVPISNHLYFYWYRQILGQKVEFLVSFYNNEISEKSEIFDDQFSVERPDGSNFTLKIRSTKLEDSAMYFCASREPMTSVDYGYTFGSGTRLTVV.

By share, this clonotype ranks as large. The rearrangement links TRBV19 to TRBJ2-1; no clear D. The length of the CDR3 is 14 residues. CDR1 is LNHDA, CDR2 SQIVND, per germline (reference sequence). Between the trimmed V and J ends, which lost 3 bases and 5 bases, there was a span of 11 bases. CDR3 in amino acids: CASSMLFGDNEQFF. CDR3 nucleotides: TGTGCCAGTAGTATGCTGTTCGGTGACAATGAGCAGTTCTTC.

In this sample, this clonotype is medium-sized. CDR3 coding DNA: TGCAGTGCTCCTGGACCCTACGATAACAATGAGCAGTTCTTC. It is translated as CSAPGPYDNNEQFF. The V and J genes are TRBV20-1 and TRBJ2-1; D is undetermined. CDR1 is DFQATT and CDR2 is SNEGSKA in the germline V gene (reference sequence). The length of the CDR3 is 14 residues. V dropped 5 bases and J dropped 5 bases, with 16 bases sitting between them.

This clonotype came up a few times. With a much larger clone just one base away, this may be a read error. The CDR3 carries no conserved terminal phenylalanine or tryptophan, so it likely arises from a read error. J is TRBJ2-3 and V is TRBV20-1, with TRBD2 as a possible D gene (7 bases). Germline CDR1 DFQATT, CDR2 SNEGSKA (reference sequence). V was trimmed by 6 bases and J by 1 base, leaving 11 bases between them. The CDR3 length is 13 residues. The CDR3 spells CSAWEGGTDTQYV. Written as DNA, the CDR3 is TGCAGTGCCTGGGAGGGGGGCACAGATACGCAGTATGTT.

The V call is TRBV19, the J call TRBJ1-1; tentative D call: TRBD1 (6 bases). V was pared by 7 bases and J by 0 bases, with 9 bases between. Germline V gene data show CDR1 as LNHDA and CDR2 as SQIVND (reference sequence). The CDR3 is made up of 13 amino acids. The CDR3 nucleotides are TGTGCCAGTAATACAGGGATGAACACTGAAGCTTTCTTT. It codes for CASNTGMNTEAFF.

In this sample, this clonotype turned up a few times. The rearrangement links TRBV9 to TRBJ1-1, with D perhaps TRBD1 (5 bases). The germline V gene has CDR1 SGDLS and CDR2 YYNGEE. Trimming stripped 1 base from V and 3 bases from J, with 16 bases between. This CDR3 has 16 amino acids. The CDR3, as DNA: TGTGCCAGCAGCGTATCCTCAGGGCTGACGGACACTGAAGCTTTCTTT. This gives the protein CASSVSSGLTDTEAFF.

In its sample, this clonotype ranks as medium-sized. The chain uses TRBV25-1 and TRBJ1-2; no firm D call. With 3 bases removed from V and 4 bases from J, the gap between germline ends came to 9 bases. The CDR3 contains 13 residues. CDR1 is MGHDK and CDR2 is SYGVNS in the germline V gene. CDR3 in DNA: TGTGCCAGCAGTGAGGGGATAGCCTATGGCTACACCTTC. It translates to CASSEGIAYGYTF.

This clonotype was found a few times. The CDR3 loop is CASSLERGTGNTGELFF. For the CDR3, the DNA is TGTGCCAGCAGCTTGGAACGCGGGACAGGCAACACCGGGGAGCTGTTTTTT. The chain combines TRBV5-5 with TRBJ2-2; the match to TRBD1 covers 8 bases. This CDR3 spans 17 amino acids. CDR1 and CDR2 from the germline V gene are SGHKS and YYEKEE (reference sequence). With 0 bases clipped from V and 2 bases from J, the junction kept 6 bases outside the gene matches. Drawing the rest from reference TRBV5-5 and TRBJ2-2, the complete variable domain is DAGVTQSPTHLIKTRGQQVTLRCSPISGHKSVSWYQQVLGQGPQFIFQYYEKEERGRGNFPDRFSARQFPNYSSELNVNALLLGDSALYLCASSLERGTGNTGELFFGEGSRLTVL.

This clonotype is termed medium-sized. The chain has TRBV20-1 and TRBJ2-7, with 7 bases fitting TRBD2. This CDR3 contains 16 residues. Germline loops: CDR1 DFQATT, CDR2 SNEGSKA (reference sequence). The V and J ends lost 0 bases and 6 bases, in that order; junction bases with no gene match: 14. CDR3 sequence: CSARDRVRGTLGEQYF. The CDR3 nucleotides are TGCAGTGCTAGAGATAGAGTGCGGGGGACCCTCGGCGAGCAGTACTTC.

This clonotype was detected a few times. The V gene is TRBV2, the J gene TRBJ2-5, with TRBD2 as a possible D gene (5 bases). This CDR3 spans 11 amino acids. Trimming pared 7 bases from V and 5 bases from J, leaving 8 bases between. Germline V CDR1 and CDR2: SNHLY, FYNNEI. CDR3 amino acids: CASTRGETQYF. As DNA, the CDR3 is TGTGCCAGCACCCGAGGGGAGACCCAGTACTTC.

In its sample, this clonotype is medium-sized (0.01 to 0.1%). The gene calls are TRBV27 and TRBJ1-5; D is uncertain. From germline, CDR1 is MNHEY and CDR2 SMNVEV (reference sequence). V was pared by 6 bases and J by 2 bases, with 5 bases between. The CDR3 is 12 residues long. The CDR3 is CASRLGNQPQHF. In DNA form, the CDR3 reads TGTGCCAGCAGGCTGGGCAATCAGCCCCAGCATTTT.

The table lists this clonotype with a few counts. The rearrangement links TRBV19 to TRBJ1-1; TRBD1 aligns across 10 bases. Germline trimming cut 1 base from V and 0 bases from J; bases unmatched to any gene: 11. CDR1 is LNHDA and CDR2 is SQIVND in the germline V gene (reference sequence). There are 19 residues in the CDR3. In DNA, the CDR3 is TGTGCCAGTAGTATAGTTTTCGGGACAGGGGCGGGAATGAACACTGAAGCTTTCTTT. Its protein is CASSIVFGTGAGMNTEAFF. The entire variable domain, with the rest obtained from reference TRBV19 and TRBJ1-1, is as follows: DGGITQSPKYLFRKEGQNVTLSCEQNLNHDAMYWYRQDPGQGLRLIYYSQIVNDFQKGDIAEGYSVSREKKESFPLTVTSAQKNPTAFYLCASSIVFGTGAGMNTEAFFGQGTRLTVV.

Judged by abundance, this clonotype is medium-sized (0.01 to 0.1%). The chain links TRBV28 to TRBJ2-2; TRBD2 matches 7 bases. V was clipped by 2 bases and J by 3 bases; unmatched bases: 3. Germline values: CDR1 MDHEN, CDR2 SYDVKM. There are 15 residues in the CDR3. As DNA, the CDR3 is TGTGCCAGCAGTTTACTGGCGGGGGACACCGGGGAGCTGTTTTTT. This gives the protein CASSLLAGDTGELFF.

By sample share, this clonotype is medium-sized. The chain employs TRBV14 and TRBJ2-2, with TRBD2 identical over 8 bases. The V segment lost 8 bases and the J segment 4 bases; nucleotides outside the gene matches: 3. Germline V gene data show CDR1 as SGHDN and CDR2 as FVKESK. This CDR3 has 13 residues. The CDR3 DNA follows: TGTGCCAGCGGCCGGGGGGGCACCGGGGAGCTGTTTTTT. Translation gives CASGRGGTGELFF.

By its share, this clonotype is medium-sized (0.01 to 0.1%). This chain links TRBV19 with TRBJ2-2, with D uncertain. This CDR3 is 14 amino acids long. CDR1 and CDR2 from the germline V gene are LNHDA and SQIVND (reference sequence). Trimming removed 4 bases at V and 6 bases at J, with 12 bases between. The CDR3 reads CASSTRTESGELFF. The CDR3 region has the DNA TGTGCCAGTAGTACTCGAACAGAGTCCGGGGAGCTGTTTTTT. Full variable domain (rest looked up from reference TRBV19 and TRBJ2-2): DGGITQSPKYLFRKEGQNVTLSCEQNLNHDAMYWYRQDPGQGLRLIYYSQIVNDFQKGDIAEGYSVSREKKESFPLTVTSAQKNPTAFYLCASSTRTESGELFFGEGSRLTVL.

In its sample, this clonotype is large. The chain combines TRBV19 with TRBJ2-1; the D gene could be TRBD1 or TRBD2 (6 bases each). CDR1 and CDR2 from the germline V gene are LNHDA and SQIVND (reference sequence). This CDR3 region has 13 residues. V shed 6 bases and J shed 6 bases, with 12 bases lying between them. CDR3 protein: CASSGSGANEQFF. The CDR3 region has the DNA TGTGCCAGTAGCGGGTCGGGGGCCAATGAGCAGTTCTTC.

By sample fraction, this clonotype is medium-sized. The chain recombines TRBV19 with TRBJ1-3; no firm D call. This CDR3 comprises 16 residues. Trimming removed 5 bases from V and 1 base from J, with 15 bases in between. The germline V gene encodes CDR1 LNHDA and CDR2 SQIVND (reference sequence). CDR3 protein: CASSHTSLVSGNTIYF. The CDR3 nucleotides read TGTGCCAGTAGTCATACCTCCCTGGTATCTGGAAACACCATATATTTT.

The rearrangement joins TRBV2 to TRBJ1-5; the D is unclear. This CDR3 spans 14 amino acids. Germline V gene data show CDR1 as SNHLY and CDR2 as FYNNEI. V lost 3 bases and J lost 0, with 6 bases in between. CDR3 amino acids: CASSDGNSNQPQHF. In DNA form, the CDR3 reads TGTGCCAGCAGTGACGGGAATAGCAATCAGCCCCAGCATTTT. The whole variable domain, filled in from reference TRBV2 and TRBJ1-5, reads EPEVTQTPSHQVTQMGQEVILRCVPISNHLYFYWYRQILGQKVEFLVSFYNNEISEKSEIFDDQFSVERPDGSNFTLKIRSTKLEDSAMYFCASSDGNSNQPQHFGDGTRLSIL.

About this clonotype: Given a much more abundant clone one base away, this may be a read error. V and J are TRBV7-9 and TRBJ2-7; D gene uncertain. V gave up 5 bases and J gave up 0 bases, with 8 bases separating them. Germline assignment: CDR1 SEHNR and CDR2 FQNEAQ (reference sequence). CDR3 length equals 13 residues. CDR3 DNA sequence: TGTGCCAGCAGCACCCTGGGCTCCTACGAGCAGTACTTC. Translated: CASSTLGSYEQYF.

This clonotype is classed as large. This rearrangement joins TRBV19 to TRBJ2-7; TRBD1 aligns across 11 bases. V trimming: 4 bases; J trimming: 3 bases; junction bases outside the gene matches: 11. In germline, CDR1 is LNHDA, CDR2 SQIVND (reference sequence). There are 17 residues in the CDR3. The chain's CDR3 is CASSTFHSGTGGYEQYF. CDR3 DNA: TGTGCCAGTAGTACCTTCCACTCCGGGACAGGGGGCTACGAGCAGTACTTC.

The chain couples TRBV19 to TRBJ1-1, with 8 bases that match TRBD1. Germline V gene lookup returns CDR1 LNHDA and CDR2 SQIVND (reference sequence). The V gene end was trimmed by 7 bases and the J gene end by 1 base; junction bases not matched to a gene: 5. The CDR3 spans 14 residues. The CDR3 loop is CASIPGTGNTEAFF. CDR3 in DNA: TGTGCCAGTATTCCCGGGACAGGGAACACTGAAGCTTTCTTT.

This clonotype is medium-sized. The V gene is TRBV7-9, the J gene TRBJ1-4; possible D gene TRBD1, 6 bases. Trimming left V 5 bases short and J 6 bases short, with 16 bases between. CDR1 SEHNR and CDR2 FQNEAQ come from the germline V gene (reference sequence). The CDR3 consists of 15 residues. The CDR3 reads CASSHVQGLDEKLFF. The CDR3 bases are TGTGCCAGCAGCCACGTTCAGGGGTTGGATGAAAAACTGTTTTTT. The full variable domain, completed using reference TRBV7-9 and TRBJ1-4, is DTGVSQNPRHKITKRGQNVTFRCDPISEHNRLYWYRQTLGQGPEFLTYFQNEAQLEKSRLLSDRFSAERPKGSFSTLEIQRTEQGDSAMYLCASSHVQGLDEKLFFGSGTQLSVL.

A few counts support this clonotype. The V call is TRBV27, the J call TRBJ2-1; 14 nucleotides line up with TRBD2. The CDR3 length is 16 residues. CDR1 and CDR2 (germline): MNHEY, SMNVEV (reference sequence). With 4 bases clipped from V and 7 bases from J, the junction kept 6 bases outside the gene matches. The CDR3 is CASSSLTSGGANEQFF. The CDR3 DNA sequence: TGTGCCAGCAGTTCCTTGACTAGCGGGGGGGCAAATGAGCAGTTCTTC.

In its sample, this clonotype ranks as medium-sized (0.01 to 0.1%). The chain has TRBV29-1 and TRBJ2-6, with 8 positions matching TRBD1. Germline CDR1 SQVTM, CDR2 ANQGSEA. The CDR3 totals 17 residues. V lost 2 bases and J lost 4; bases outside the gene matches: 10. CDR3 in amino acids: CSVEIGRGRHGANVLTF. The CDR3 region has the DNA TGCAGCGTTGAAATAGGCAGGGGGCGACACGGGGCCAACGTCCTGACTTTC.

Relative to its sample, this clonotype is medium-sized (0.01 to 0.1%). The chain links TRBV19 to TRBJ2-2; TRBD2 matches at 10 bases. The CDR3 is made up of 16 amino acids. V lost 4 bases, J lost 6 bases, and 8 bases stayed unmatched. CDR1 and CDR2 (germline): LNHDA, SQIVND (reference sequence). The CDR3 DNA follows: TGTGCCAGTAGTACAACTAGCGGGGTATTGGCCGGGGAGCTGTTTTTT. Translating it yields CASSTTSGVLAGELFF.

This clonotype counts as medium-sized. The conserved phenylalanine or tryptophan normally closing the CDR3 is absent here, so this likely arose from a read error. The limits of the CDR3 on the DNA are not certain, so only TCRdb's listed CDR3 is given. V is TRBV21-1 and J is TRBJ2-3. TRBV21-1 is reported as a pseudogene. Both ends counted, the CDR3 spans 8 residues. This CDR3 reads CASRGMVA.

This clonotype rates as medium-sized. CDR3 coding DNA: TGCGCCAGCAGCTCCGAGGACACGGCTACAGATACGCAGTATTTT. Protein product: CASSSEDTATDTQYF. The chain carries TRBV5-1 and TRBJ2-3; D possibly corresponds to TRBD1 (5 bases). Germline V gives CDR1 SGHRS, CDR2 YFSETQ. CDR3 length: 15 amino acids. The germline V and J ends were trimmed by 3 bases and 3 bases, with 14 bases remaining between them.

Concerning this clonotype: Just one base apart from a much larger clone, this may be a read error. V and J are TRBV6-5 and TRBJ1-2; D uncertain. Per the germline V gene, CDR1 is MNHEY and CDR2 is SVGAGI. The CDR3 runs 16 residues. The germline V and J ends were trimmed by 0 bases and 4 bases, with 15 bases remaining between them. CDR3 in amino acids: CASSYSGGVPIYGYTF. DNA of the CDR3: TGTGCCAGCAGTTACTCTGGCGGAGTCCCAATCTATGGCTACACCTTC.

Relative to its sample, this clonotype is large. This chain links TRBV7-3 with TRBJ1-1; 9 bases map to TRBD1. Germline V gene sequence: CDR1 SGHTA, CDR2 FQGTGA. The J segment lost 4 bases and the V segment lost 5 bases, leaving 8 bases of the junction unmatched. The CDR3 extends over 15 amino acids. CDR3 amino acids: CASSIGTGLSTEAFF. CDR3 nucleotide sequence: TGTGCCAGCAGCATCGGGACAGGGTTGAGCACTGAAGCTTTCTTT.

This clonotype is large by share. This chain uses TRBV5-5 with TRBJ2-1, with TRBD1 identical over 9 bases. From germline, CDR1 is SGHKS and CDR2 YYEKEE (reference sequence). J was trimmed by 8 bases and V by 3 bases; bases with no gene match: 9. The CDR3 covers 15 residues. The CDR3 loop reads CASSWMGTGFDEQFF. CDR3 sequence (DNA): TGTGCCAGCAGCTGGATGGGGACAGGGTTCGATGAGCAGTTCTTC.

This clonotype ranks as large. This chain links TRBV6-5 with TRBJ1-1; TRBD1 matches 7 bases. Germline V gene sequence: CDR1 MNHEY, CDR2 SVGAGI. Trimming removed 5 bases from V and 0 bases from J; junction bases left unmatched: 6. CDR3 length equals 15 residues. The CDR3 coding sequence is TGTGCCAGCAGTGAACCGGGACAGTTGAACACTGAAGCTTTCTTT. Residues: CASSEPGQLNTEAFF.

Sample share makes this clonotype medium-sized. This chain links TRBV14 with TRBJ2-7; 7 bases align to TRBD1. This CDR3 has 15 amino acids. The V and J ends lost 0 bases and 7 bases, in that order; junction bases with no gene match: 9. Germline lookup yields CDR1 SGHDN and CDR2 FVKESK. The CDR3 region is CASSQDLNRGTEQYF. Here the CDR3 DNA reads TGTGCCAGCAGCCAAGATCTTAACAGGGGAACTGAGCAGTACTTC.